The 24 T cell receptor beta chains presented below share a single source sample, sequenced in a study of T cells in Graves' hyperthyroidism and ophthalmopathy. Amplification yielded TCR beta CDR3 regions, with RNA transcripts as the source. The HTBI primer set served for first-round RT-PCR of the TCR CDR3. TCRdb fed the multiplex PCR reads into MiXCR, producing one record per CDR3 protein. The table lists fewer than 850,000 distinct CDR3 sequences, around a sixth of them singletons. Sequenced input: blood. Receptors originate from a man aged 45-60 years with Graves' hyperthyroidism.

This clonotype was picked up many times. The rearrangement uses TRBV27 and TRBJ1-3; D is unclear. CDR3 size: 13 residues. The V gene's germline CDR1 is MNHEY and CDR2 SMNVEV (reference sequence). V was trimmed by 7 bases and J by 0 bases, leaving 7 bases between them. CDR3 in DNA: TGTGCCAGCAAAACTAACTCTGGAAACACCATATATTTT. Protein sequence: CASKTNSGNTIYF.

The V gene is TRBV5-4, the J gene TRBJ1-4; tentative D call: TRBD1 (5 bases). CDR3 length: 14 residues. Germline CDR1 reads SGHNT; CDR2 reads YYREEE (reference sequence). The V and J ends lost 2 bases and 8 bases respectively, with 13 bases between them. In DNA, the CDR3 is TGTGCCAGCAGCTTTTACAGCGAGGGGGAAAAACTGTTTTTT. Residues: CASSFYSEGEKLFF.

This clonotype was seen a few times. The chain combines TRBV13 with TRBJ2-7; D remains ambiguous. Looked up from germline, CDR1 is PRHDT and CDR2 is FYEKMQ (reference sequence). The CDR3 has 13 residues. Deletions cut 5 bases from V and 5 bases from J, with 13 bases between. DNA for the CDR3: TGTGCCAGCAGCGCACAATCACCGGACGAGCAGTACTTC. Translated, it gives CASSAQSPDEQYF.

This clonotype appeared a few times. The chain employs TRBV29-1 and TRBJ1-2; 9 bases are a match to TRBD1. The ends lost 5 bases at V and 4 bases at J; junction bases unmatched: 8. The CDR3 is 14 residues long. Germline V lookup: CDR1 SQVTM, CDR2 ANQGSEA. The CDR3 coding sequence is TGCAGCGTTAAGGGACAGGGTCTTGGCTATGGCTACACCTTC. It encodes CSVKGQGLGYGYTF. The full variable domain, with the rest looked up from reference TRBV29-1 and TRBJ1-2, is SAVISQKPSRDICQRGTSLTIQCQVDSQVTMMFWYRQQPGQSLTLIATANQGSEATYESGFVIDKFPISRPNLTFSTLTVSNMSPEDSSIYLCSVKGQGLGYGYTFGSGTRLTVV.

This rearrangement joins TRBV5-1 to TRBJ2-2; D is unclear. The CDR3 consists of 15 residues. Germline lookup yields CDR1 SGHRS and CDR2 YFSETQ. V dropped 1 base and J dropped 1 base, with 8 bases sitting between them. This CDR3 is CASSLLPENTGELFF. CDR3 in DNA: TGCGCCAGCAGCTTGTTGCCCGAGAACACCGGGGAGCTGTTTTTT.

This clonotype was observed many times. J is TRBJ2-1 and V is TRBV28, with TRBD1 matching 10 bases. Germline V gene lookup returns CDR1 MDHEN and CDR2 SYDVKM. J gave up 2 bases and V 5 bases, and 6 bases lay outside the gene matches. This CDR3 contains 16 residues. The CDR3 DNA follows: TGTGCCAGCAGTCCTCACGGGACAGGGGCCTACAATGAGCAGTTCTTC. It encodes CASSPHGTGAYNEQFF.

This clonotype has at least ten counts. The chain recombines TRBV12-3 or TRBV12-4 with TRBJ1-1, with D perhaps TRBD1 (6 bases). V dropped 11 bases and J dropped 1 base, with 17 bases sitting between them. This CDR3 spans 14 amino acids. CDR3 coding DNA: TGTGCCGGGGGGGTCGGGGGGCGGAACACTGAAGCTTTCTTT. It encodes CAGGVGGRNTEAFF.

This clonotype was detected once. This sequence joins TRBV5-4 and TRBJ2-1, with D possibly being TRBD2 (6 bases). The CDR3 consists of 14 residues. The germline CDR1 and CDR2 sequences are SGHNT and YYREEE (reference sequence). The V end was cut by 3 bases, the J end by 8 bases, with 15 bases between. CDR3 amino acids: CASSSGVLWHEQFF. The CDR3 DNA is TGTGCCAGCAGCTCGGGAGTATTATGGCATGAGCAGTTCTTC. The full variable domain, its missing parts supplied by reference TRBV5-4 and TRBJ2-1, is ETGVTQSPTHLIKTRGQQVTLRCSSQSGHNTVSWYQQALGQGPQFIFQYYREEENGRGNFPPRFSGLQFPNYSSELNVNALELDDSALYLCASSSGVLWHEQFFGPGTRLTVL.

This clonotype was seen a handful of times. This chain joins TRBV2 and TRBJ2-7; D is unclear. Germline V gives CDR1 SNHLY, CDR2 FYNNEI. The CDR3 sequence is 12 residues long. Trimming pared 7 bases from V and 1 base from J, leaving 8 bases between. CDR3 bases: TGTGCCAGCACTTGGCGGTCCTACGAGCAGTACTTC. Its protein is CASTWRSYEQYF.

The chain recombines TRBV28 with TRBJ2-7; D is uncertain. V was trimmed by 2 bases and J by 4 bases, leaving 18 bases between them. CDR1 is MDHEN, CDR2 SYDVKM, per germline. There are 16 residues in the CDR3. CDR3 nucleotides: TGTGCCAGCAGTTTAGTACTCCCCGAAGATAATTACGAGCAGTACTTC. Translating gives CASSLVLPEDNYEQYF.

This clonotype appeared a few times. CDR3 amino acids: CATIVPGRTYEQYF. DNA for the CDR3: TGTGCCACCATTGTCCCGGGCAGGACCTACGAGCAGTACTTC. The genes are TRBV2 and TRBJ2-7; D unresolved. V dropped 10 bases and J dropped 2 bases, with 18 bases sitting between them. The CDR3 consists of 14 residues. CDR1 is SNHLY, CDR2 FYNNEI, per germline.

V gene TRBV20-1 combines with J gene TRBJ2-6; 8 positions agree with TRBD2. The CDR3 covers 16 residues. CDR1 is DFQATT and CDR2 is SNEGSKA in the germline V gene (reference sequence). J gave up 2 bases and V 6 bases, and 9 bases lay outside the gene matches. The CDR3 region is CSAAPGGVTGANVLTF. CDR3 coding DNA: TGCAGTGCAGCCCCGGGGGGGGTGACTGGGGCCAACGTCCTGACTTTC.

This clonotype was observed a handful of times. The V call is TRBV6-1, the J call TRBJ2-7; the match to TRBD2 covers 10 bases. The CDR3 loop spans 15 amino acids. Trimming at V came to 4 bases and at J to 2 bases, leaving 5 bases not matched to a gene. Per germline, CDR1 MNHNS and CDR2 SASEGT. CDR3 loop: CASSGLAGSTYEQYF. In DNA, the CDR3 is TGTGCCAGCAGTGGACTAGCGGGTTCAACCTACGAGCAGTACTTC.

This clonotype was detected a few times. The chain has TRBV29-1 and TRBJ1-1; weak D call: TRBD1 (6 bases). Trimming shortened V by 0 bases and J by 8 bases, and 10 bases separated the two germline ends. This CDR3 contains 12 residues. Germline loops: CDR1 SQVTM, CDR2 ANQGSEA. The CDR3 loop reads CSVEEGGPEAFF. DNA of the CDR3: TGCAGCGTTGAAGAAGGGGGACCGGAAGCTTTCTTT.

This clonotype appeared a few times. The chain uses TRBV6-1 and TRBJ1-1; 9 bases are a match to TRBD1. With 6 bases clipped from V and 0 bases from J, the junction kept 8 bases outside the gene matches. The CDR3 spans 16 residues. Germline V CDR1 and CDR2: MNHNS, SASEGT. CDR3 protein: CASSPGQGGMNTEAFF. DNA of the CDR3: TGTGCCAGCAGCCCGGGACAGGGTGGAATGAACACTGAAGCTTTCTTT.

This clonotype showed up many times. CDR3 in DNA: TGTGCCAGCATGGGACTAGCGGAAATTACAATCTACAATGAGCAGTTCTTC. Protein sequence: CASMGLAEITIYNEQFF. The J gene is TRBJ2-1, the V gene TRBV28, with 11 positions matching TRBD2. This CDR3 contains 17 residues. Germline loops: CDR1 MDHEN, CDR2 SYDVKM. With V trimmed by 7 bases and J by 3 bases, 11 bases remained unmatched.

The chain has TRBV4-3 and TRBJ1-1, with D possibly matching TRBD1 (5 bases). V shed 4 bases and J shed 5 bases, with 14 bases lying between them. CDR1 and CDR2 (germline): LGHNA, YSLEER. The CDR3 contains 14 residues. CDR3 DNA: TGCGCCAGCAGCCGGGGAAAGGGGCGAACTGAAGCTTTCTTT. It codes for CASSRGKGRTEAFF.

J is TRBJ2-2 and V is TRBV5-1, with D perhaps matching TRBD1 or TRBD2 (5 bases each). The CDR3 covers 17 residues. Germline CDR1 reads SGHRS; CDR2 reads YFSETQ. V was pared by 0 bases and J by 2 bases, with 14 bases between. The CDR3 loop is CASSLAGRRVNTGELFF. CDR3 DNA sequence: TGCGCCAGCAGCTTGGCGGGACGGAGAGTAAACACCGGGGAGCTGTTTTTT. Filled out from reference TRBV5-1 and TRBJ2-2, the complete variable domain reads KAGVTQTPRYLIKTRGQQVTLSCSPISGHRSVSWYQQTPGQGLQFLFEYFSETQRNKGNFPGRFSGRQFSNSRSEMNVSTLELGDSALYLCASSLAGRRVNTGELFFGEGSRLTVL.

This rearrangement joins TRBV28 to TRBJ2-3; possible D gene TRBD2, 5 bases. Germline V gene sequence: CDR1 MDHEN, CDR2 SYDVKM. V lost 5 bases to trimming and J lost 5 bases, with 14 bases between them. This CDR3 comprises 14 residues. CDR3 loop: CASSAYRRGDTQYF. Written as DNA, the CDR3 is TGTGCCAGCAGTGCCTACAGACGGGGAGATACGCAGTATTTT.

The table lists this clonotype with many counts. One end of the junction does not line up with germline, which may come from a read error. V usage is TRBV6-1 and J usage is TRBJ1-6; 7 bases map to TRBD1. Germline V gene lookup returns CDR1 MNHNS and CDR2 SASEGT. The CDR3 has 15 amino acids. The CDR3 here is CATSTTGDYNSPLHF. In nucleotides, the CDR3 is TGTGCCACCAGTACCACAGGGGACTATAATTCACCCCTCCACTTT.

The table lists this clonotype with many counts. V gene TRBV9 combines with J gene TRBJ2-1, with D unresolved. Germline loops: CDR1 SGDLS, CDR2 YYNGEE. V lost 1 base and J 2 bases, leaving 10 bases between the germline ends. CDR3 length equals 15 residues. The CDR3: CASSVNSFPYNEQFF. CDR3 nucleotides: TGTGCCAGCAGCGTAAACTCGTTTCCCTACAATGAGCAGTTCTTC.

In this sample, this clonotype turned up a few times. This chain uses TRBV19 with TRBJ2-7; 8 bases map to TRBD1. The V and J ends lost 5 bases and 6 bases, in that order; junction bases with no gene match: 6. There are 13 residues in the CDR3. The germline gives CDR1 LNHDA, CDR2 SQIVND (reference sequence). CDR3: CASSPGTGVEQYF. The CDR3 DNA sequence: TGTGCCAGTAGTCCTGGGACAGGCGTCGAGCAGTACTTC.

This clonotype was counted ten times or more. The V call is TRBV20-1, the J call TRBJ2-7; tentatively, D is TRBD2 (6 bases). V gave up 0 bases and J gave up 2 bases, with 11 bases separating them. The CDR3 is 14 amino acids. Germline values: CDR1 DFQATT, CDR2 SNEGSKA (reference sequence). CDR3 sequence reads: CSARDWRGPYEQYF. The CDR3 region has the DNA TGCAGTGCTAGAGATTGGAGGGGTCCCTACGAGCAGTACTTC.

This clonotype was counted many times. V and J are TRBV7-3 and TRBJ2-5; D is unresolved. CDR3 size: 13 residues. V lost 5 bases to trimming and J lost 1 base, with 8 bases between them. Germline V lookup: CDR1 SGHTA, CDR2 FQGTGA. CDR3 coding DNA: TGTGCCAGCAGCCCCTGGGGCCAAGAGACCCAGTACTTC. As protein: CASSPWGQETQYF.